What follows is one T cell receptor (beta chain) and its context. The antigen remains unidentified. The data were produced by immunoSEQ multiplex PCR, yet TCRdb's version contains in-frame clones alone and is incomplete. The table lists under 85,000 clones, less than 90% of them singletons. Sampled blood was obtained at baseline, cycle 4 day 1, and cycle 7 day 1. The record originates from a study of OX40 agonist ivuxolimab in advanced cancers. Study-level information: Patients received intravenous ivuxolimab every 2 weeks at 0.01 to 10 mg/kg. Three individuals attained partial responses, comprising one hepatocellular carcinoma case and two cutaneous melanoma cases.

Findings and caveats of the study: Averaging showed that CD8+ T cells had more expanded clones than CD4+ did.

Germline V gene lookup returns CDR1 SQVTM and CDR2 ANQGSEA. The V end lost 7 bases, the J end lost 0 bases, and 16 bases lay between the germline ends. CDR3 length: 14 residues. The source of this sequence is an adult with an advanced solid tumor such as melanoma, head and neck, liver or kidney cancer. This specimen consisted of CD4+ or CD8+ T cells sorted from blood, obtained in a trial of the OX40 agonist ivuxolimab. The chain uses TRBV29-1 and TRBJ2-7; a weak D match, TRBD2 (7 bases). The CDR3 protein is CSARWGGASYEQYF. CDR3 DNA sequence: TGCAGCGCACGCTGGGGGGGCGCCTCCTACGAGCAGTACTTC.